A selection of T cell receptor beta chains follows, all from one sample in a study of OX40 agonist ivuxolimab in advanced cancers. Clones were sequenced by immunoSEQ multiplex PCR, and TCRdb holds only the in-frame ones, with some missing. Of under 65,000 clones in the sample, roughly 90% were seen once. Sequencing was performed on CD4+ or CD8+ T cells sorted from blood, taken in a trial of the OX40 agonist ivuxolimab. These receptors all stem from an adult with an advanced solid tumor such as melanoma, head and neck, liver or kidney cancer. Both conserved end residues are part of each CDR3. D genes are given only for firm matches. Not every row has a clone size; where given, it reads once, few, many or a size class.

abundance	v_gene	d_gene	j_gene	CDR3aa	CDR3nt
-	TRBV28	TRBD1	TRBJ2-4	CASSRDRGHKNIQYF	TGTGCCAGCAGTCGGGACAGGGGGCATAAAAACATTCAGTACTTC
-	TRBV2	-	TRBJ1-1	CASSWTAMNTEAFF	TGTGCCAGCAGTTGGACAGCTATGAACACTGAAGCTTTCTTT
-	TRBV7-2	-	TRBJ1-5	CASSLGDQPQHF	TGTGCCAGCAGCTTAGGGGATCAGCCCCAGCATTTT
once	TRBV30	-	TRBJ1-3	CAWSEGQGYSYGNTIYF	TGTGCCTGGAGTGAGGGCCAGGGGTACAGCTACGGAAACACCATATATTTT
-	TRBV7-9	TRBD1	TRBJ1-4	CASSFPGQGTGELFF	TGTGCCAGCAGCTTTCCAGGCCAGGGGACAGGGGAACTGTTTTTT
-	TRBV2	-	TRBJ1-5	CASSEPGFGQPQHF	TGTGCCAGCAGTGAGCCGGGGTTTGGTCAGCCCCAGCATTTT
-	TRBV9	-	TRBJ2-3	CASSVGRGGTDTQYF	TGTGCCAGCAGCGTAGGGAGGGGGGGCACAGATACGCAGTATTTT
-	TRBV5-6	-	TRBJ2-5	CASSLARTDKETQYF	TGTGCCAGCAGCTTGGCTAGGACGGATAAAGAGACCCAGTACTTC
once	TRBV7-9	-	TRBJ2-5	CASSLELASKETQYF	TGTGCCAGCAGCTTAGAACTAGCTAGCAAAGAGACCCAGTACTTC
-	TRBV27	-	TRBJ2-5	CASSASNKGTQETQYF	TGTGCCAGCAGTGCATCGAATAAGGGTACCCAAGAGACCCAGTACTTC
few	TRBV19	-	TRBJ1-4	CASSMAGTLFF	TGTGCCAGTAGTATGGCCGGGACATTGTTTTTT
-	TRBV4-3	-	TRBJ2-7	CASSPTGSSYEQYF	TGCGCCAGCAGCCCTACAGGGAGCTCCTACGAGCAGTACTTC
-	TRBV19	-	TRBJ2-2	CASSASRGWTGELFF	TGTGCCAGTAGTGCCTCCCGGGGTTGGACCGGGGAGCTGTTTTTT
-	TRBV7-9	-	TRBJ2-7	CASSEQYF	TGTGCCAGCAGCGAGCAGTACTTC
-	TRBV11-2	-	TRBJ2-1	CASSPPLNNEQFF	TGTGCCAGCAGCCCCCCGTTGAACAATGAGCAGTTCTTC
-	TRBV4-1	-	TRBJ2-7	CASSQATARNSYEQYF	TGCGCCAGCAGCCAAGCGACAGCGCGGAATTCCTACGAGCAGTACTTC
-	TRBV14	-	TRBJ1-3	CASSQDESNTIYF	TGTGCCAGCAGCCAAGACGAGTCAAACACCATATATTTT
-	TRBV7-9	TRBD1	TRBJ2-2	CASSLTGDGELFF	TGTGCCAGCAGCTTGACAGGGGACGGGGAGCTGTTTTTT
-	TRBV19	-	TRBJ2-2	CASRRVTGELFF	TGTGCCAGTAGGCGGGTCACCGGGGAGCTGTTTTTT
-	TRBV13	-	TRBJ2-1	CASSLGGNEQFF	TGTGCCAGCAGCTTAGGGGGCAATGAGCAGTTCTTC
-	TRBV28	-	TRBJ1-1	CASSFTGLEAFF	TGTGCCAGCAGTTTTACGGGCCTTGAAGCTTTCTTT
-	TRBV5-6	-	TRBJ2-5	CASSLADEWSGAQETQYF	TGTGCCAGCAGCTTGGCCGATGAGTGGTCTGGGGCCCAAGAGACCCAGTACTTC
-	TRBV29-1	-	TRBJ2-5	CSVEGPAVQETQYF	TGCAGCGTTGAGGGCCCGGCGGTCCAAGAGACCCAGTACTTC
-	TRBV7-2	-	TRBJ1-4	CASSLVSGEYEKLFF	TGTGCCAGCAGCTTAGTATCCGGGGAGTATGAAAAACTGTTTTTT
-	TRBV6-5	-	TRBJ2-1	CASSFGREQFF	TGTGCCAGCAGCTTCGGTAGGGAGCAGTTCTTC
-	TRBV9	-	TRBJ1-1	CASSPGTLNTEAFF	TGTGCCAGCAGCCCTGGGACGTTGAACACTGAAGCTTTCTTT
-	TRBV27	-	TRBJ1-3	CASRRQSGSLSGNTIYF	TGTGCCAGCCGACGACAGTCGGGCTCCCTCTCTGGAAACACCATATATTTT
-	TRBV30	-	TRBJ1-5	CAWSSSDYSNQPQHF	TGTGCCTGGAGTTCATCCGATTATAGCAATCAGCCCCAGCATTTT
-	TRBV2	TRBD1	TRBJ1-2	CASSGQGYYGYTF	TGTGCCAGCAGTGGACAGGGGTACTATGGCTACACCTTC
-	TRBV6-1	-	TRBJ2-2	CASSEAQDGANTGELFF	TGTGCCAGCAGTGAAGCTCAGGACGGTGCGAACACCGGGGAGCTGTTTTTT
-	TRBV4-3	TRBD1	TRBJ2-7	CASSQDPGPGQGYEQYF	TGCGCCAGCAGCCAAGATCCAGGACCGGGACAGGGTTACGAGCAGTACTTC
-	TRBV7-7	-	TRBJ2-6	CASSPMPGLNSGANVLTF	TGTGCTAGCAGCCCAATGCCGGGACTCAACTCTGGGGCCAACGTCCTGACTTTC
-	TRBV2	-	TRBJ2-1	CASSERVSPYNEQFF	TGTGCCAGCAGTGAAAGGGTTTCGCCCTACAATGAGCAGTTCTTC
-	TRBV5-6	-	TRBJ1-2	CASSRNPGTLNYGYTF	TGTGCCAGCAGCCGAAACCCCGGGACCCTCAACTATGGCTACACCTTC
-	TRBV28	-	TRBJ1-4	CASSWEEDEKLFF	TGTGCCAGCAGTTGGGAGGAGGACGAAAAACTGTTTTTT
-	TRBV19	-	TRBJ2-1	CASTTSDEQFF	TGTGCCAGTACAACATCCGATGAGCAGTTCTTC
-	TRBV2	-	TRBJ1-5	CASSEGTTGNSNQPQHF	TGTGCCAGCAGCGAGGGAACGACGGGGAATAGCAATCAGCCCCAGCATTTT
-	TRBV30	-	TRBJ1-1	CAWSINGNTEAFF	TGTGCCTGGAGTATCAACGGAAACACTGAAGCTTTCTTT
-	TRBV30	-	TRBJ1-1	CAWSWADPTEAFF	TGTGCCTGGAGTTGGGCTGACCCCACTGAAGCTTTCTTT
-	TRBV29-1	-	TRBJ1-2	CSVDLGGSGDYGYTF	TGCAGCGTTGATCTAGGTGGGTCGGGGGACTATGGCTACACCTTC
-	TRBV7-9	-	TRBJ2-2	CASSPKAGSNTGELFF	TGTGCCAGCAGCCCTAAAGCAGGCTCGAACACCGGGGAGCTGTTTTTT
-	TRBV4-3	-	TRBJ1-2	CASSQGGDGYTF	TGCGCCAGCAGCCAAGGAGGGGATGGCTACACCTTC
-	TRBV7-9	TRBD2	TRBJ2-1	CASSVVTSGRNNEQFF	TGTGCCAGCAGCGTGGTGACTAGCGGGAGAAACAATGAGCAGTTCTTC
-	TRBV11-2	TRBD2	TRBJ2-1	CASSLDPGLAESSYNEQFF	TGTGCCAGCAGCTTAGATCCGGGACTAGCGGAAAGCTCCTACAATGAGCAGTTCTTC
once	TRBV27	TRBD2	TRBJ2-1	CASSFIPSLAGGVNEQFF	TGTGCCAGCAGTTTTATCCCCTCCCTAGCGGGAGGAGTGAATGAGCAGTTCTTC
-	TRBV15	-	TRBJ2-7	CATSRDRVAVNEQYF	TGTGCCACCAGCAGAGATCGTGTGGCAGTTAACGAGCAGTACTTC
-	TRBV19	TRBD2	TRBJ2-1	CASSRLAGEYNEQFF	TGTGCCAGTAGTAGACTAGCGGGAGAATACAATGAGCAGTTCTTC
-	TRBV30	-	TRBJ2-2	CAWTLPPGELFF	TGTGCCTGGACCCTACCCCCCGGGGAGCTGTTTTTT
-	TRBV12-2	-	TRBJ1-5	CASRLATVRRGDQPQHF	TGTGCAAGTCGCTTAGCCACCGTCCGGCGAGGGGATCAGCCCCAGCATTTT
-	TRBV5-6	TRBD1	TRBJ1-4	CASSPGTGATNEKLFF	TGTGCCAGCAGCCCCGGGACAGGGGCGACTAATGAAAAACTGTTTTTT
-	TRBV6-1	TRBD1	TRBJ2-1	CASKRDRGLYNEQFF	TGTGCCAGCAAACGGGACAGGGGGCTTTACAATGAGCAGTTCTTC
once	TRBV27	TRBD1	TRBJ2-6	CASSNRGTLSGANVLTF	TGTGCCAGCAGTAACAGGGGAACCCTCTCTGGGGCCAACGTCCTGACTTTC
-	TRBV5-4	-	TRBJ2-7	CASSLEPASQYYEQYF	TGTGCCAGCAGCTTGGAGCCCGCTAGTCAATACTACGAGCAGTACTTC
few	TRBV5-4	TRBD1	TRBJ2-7	CASSSWTGGEQYF	TGTGCCAGCAGCTCCTGGACAGGGGGCGAGCAGTACTTC
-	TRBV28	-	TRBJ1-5	CASSTPVWNQPQHF	TGTGCCAGCAGTACCCCCGTATGGAATCAGCCCCAGCATTTT
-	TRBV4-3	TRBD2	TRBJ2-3	CASSQASGGSFADTQYF	TGCGCCAGCAGCCAAGCTAGCGGGGGGAGTTTTGCAGATACGCAGTATTTT
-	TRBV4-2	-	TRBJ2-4	CASSQEMVRPGQILTVQYF	TGTGCCAGCAGCCAAGAAATGGTTCGGCCAGGGCAGATATTAACGGTTCAGTACTTC
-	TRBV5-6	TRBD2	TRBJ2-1	CASSNGLAPVDEQFF	TGTGCCAGCAGCAACGGACTAGCGCCTGTTGATGAGCAGTTCTTC
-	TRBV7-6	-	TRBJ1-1	CASSLASVGTEAFF	TGTGCCAGCAGCTTAGCTTCAGTCGGCACTGAAGCTTTCTTT